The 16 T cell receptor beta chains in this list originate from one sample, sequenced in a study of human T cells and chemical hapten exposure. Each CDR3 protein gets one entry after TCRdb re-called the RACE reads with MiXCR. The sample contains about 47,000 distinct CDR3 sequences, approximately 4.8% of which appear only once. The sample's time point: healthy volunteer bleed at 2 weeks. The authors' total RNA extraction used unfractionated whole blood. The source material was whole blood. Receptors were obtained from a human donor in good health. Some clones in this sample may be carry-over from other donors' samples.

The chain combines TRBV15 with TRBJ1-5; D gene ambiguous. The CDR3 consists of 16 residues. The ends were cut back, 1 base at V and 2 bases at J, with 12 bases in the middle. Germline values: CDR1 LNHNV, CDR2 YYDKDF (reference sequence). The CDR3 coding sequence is TGTGCCACCAGCAGAGGACGGGAAGCAGGCAATCAGCCCCAGCATTTT. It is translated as CATSRGREAGNQPQHF.

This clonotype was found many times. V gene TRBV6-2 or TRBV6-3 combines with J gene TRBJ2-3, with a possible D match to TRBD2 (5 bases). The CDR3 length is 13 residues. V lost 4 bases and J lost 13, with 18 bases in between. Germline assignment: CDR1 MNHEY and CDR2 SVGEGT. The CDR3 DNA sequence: TGTGCCAGCAGTTCCCGAGACTACGGAGGAAAGTATTTT. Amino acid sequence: CASSSRDYGGKYF.

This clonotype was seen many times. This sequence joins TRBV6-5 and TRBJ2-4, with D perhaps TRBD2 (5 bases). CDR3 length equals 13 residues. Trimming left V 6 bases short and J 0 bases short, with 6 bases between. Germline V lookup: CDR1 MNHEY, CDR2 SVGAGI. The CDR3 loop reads CASRREAKNIQYF. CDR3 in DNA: TGTGCCAGCAGGAGGGAAGCCAAAAACATTCAGTACTTC.

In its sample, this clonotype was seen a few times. CDR3 in amino acids: CASSSVGATDTQYF. CDR3 bases: TGTGCCAGCAGTTCGGTTGGAGCCACAGATACGCAGTATTTT. The chain has TRBV12-3 or TRBV12-4 and TRBJ2-3, with D unresolved. This CDR3 is 14 amino acids long. V lost 4 bases, J lost 2 bases, and 10 bases lay in between.

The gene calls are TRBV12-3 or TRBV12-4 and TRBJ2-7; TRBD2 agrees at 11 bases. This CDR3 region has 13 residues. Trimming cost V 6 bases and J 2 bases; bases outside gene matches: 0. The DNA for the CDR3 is TGTGCCAGCAGACTAGCGGGAGCCTACGAGCAGTACTTC. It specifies CASRLAGAYEQYF.

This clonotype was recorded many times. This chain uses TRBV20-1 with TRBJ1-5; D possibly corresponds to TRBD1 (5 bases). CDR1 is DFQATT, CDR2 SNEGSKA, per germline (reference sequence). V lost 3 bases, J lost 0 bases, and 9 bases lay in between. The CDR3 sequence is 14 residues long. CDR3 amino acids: CSARDNYSNQPQHF. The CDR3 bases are TGCAGTGCTAGGGACAACTATAGCAATCAGCCCCAGCATTTT.

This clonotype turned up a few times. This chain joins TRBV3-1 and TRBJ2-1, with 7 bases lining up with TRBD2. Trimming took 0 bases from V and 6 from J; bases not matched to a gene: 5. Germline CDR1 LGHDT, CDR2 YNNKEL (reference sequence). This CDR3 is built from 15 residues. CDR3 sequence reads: CASSQDLGGSNEQFF. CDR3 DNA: TGTGCCAGCAGCCAAGATCTGGGCGGGAGCAATGAGCAGTTCTTC.

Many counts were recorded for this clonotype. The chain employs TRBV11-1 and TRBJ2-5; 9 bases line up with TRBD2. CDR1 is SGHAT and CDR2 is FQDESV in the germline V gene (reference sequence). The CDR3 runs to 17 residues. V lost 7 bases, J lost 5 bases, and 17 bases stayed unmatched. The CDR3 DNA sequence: TGTGCCAGCACCACACAACGGACTAGCGATGGGATTGAGACCCAGTACTTC. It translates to CASTTQRTSDGIETQYF.

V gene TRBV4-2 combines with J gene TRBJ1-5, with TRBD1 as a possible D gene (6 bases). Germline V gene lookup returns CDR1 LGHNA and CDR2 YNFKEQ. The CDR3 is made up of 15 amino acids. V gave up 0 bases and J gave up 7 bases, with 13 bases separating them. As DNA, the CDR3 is TGTGCCAGCAGCCAAGAAGGGGGGGGGGGACAGCCCCAGCATTTT. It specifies CASSQEGGGGQPQHF.

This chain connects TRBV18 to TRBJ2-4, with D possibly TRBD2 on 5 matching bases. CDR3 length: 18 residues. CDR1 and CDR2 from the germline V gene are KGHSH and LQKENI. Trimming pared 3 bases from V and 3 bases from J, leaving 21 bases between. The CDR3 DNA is TGTGCCAGCTCACCGAGGCGAGGAGGCGTTTACGACAAAAACATTCAGTACTTC. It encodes CASSPRRGGVYDKNIQYF.

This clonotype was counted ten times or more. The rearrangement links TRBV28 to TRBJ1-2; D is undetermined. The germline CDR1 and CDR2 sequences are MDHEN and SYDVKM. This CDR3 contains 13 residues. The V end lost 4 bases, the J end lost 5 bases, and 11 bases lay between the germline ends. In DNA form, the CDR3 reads TGTGCCAGCAGTTCCTATGAACCATATGGCTACACCTTC. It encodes CASSSYEPYGYTF.

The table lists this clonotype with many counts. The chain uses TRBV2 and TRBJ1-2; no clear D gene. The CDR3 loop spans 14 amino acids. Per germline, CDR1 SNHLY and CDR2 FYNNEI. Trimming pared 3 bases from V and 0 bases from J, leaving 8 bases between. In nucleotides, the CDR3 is TGTGCCAGCAGTGACAGCTTCTCTAACTATGGCTACACCTTC. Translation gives CASSDSFSNYGYTF. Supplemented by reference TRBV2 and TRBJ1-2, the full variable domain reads EPEVTQTPSHQVTQMGQEVILRCVPISNHLYFYWYRQILGQKVEFLVSFYNNEISEKSEIFDDQFSVERPDGSNFTLKIRSTKLEDSAMYFCASSDSFSNYGYTFGSGTRLTVV.

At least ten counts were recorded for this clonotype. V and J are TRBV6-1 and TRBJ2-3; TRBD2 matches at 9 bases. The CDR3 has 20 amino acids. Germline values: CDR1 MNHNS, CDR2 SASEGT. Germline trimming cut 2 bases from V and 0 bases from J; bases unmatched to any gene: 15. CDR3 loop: CASSESPGLRGRASTDTQYF. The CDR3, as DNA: TGTGCCAGCAGTGAATCGCCAGGGCTCCGCGGGAGGGCCAGCACAGATACGCAGTATTTT.

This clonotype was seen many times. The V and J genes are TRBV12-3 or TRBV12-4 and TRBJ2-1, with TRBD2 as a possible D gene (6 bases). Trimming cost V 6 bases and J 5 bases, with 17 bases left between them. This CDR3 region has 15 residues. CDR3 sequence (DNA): TGTGCCAGCAGCTCTATAAGCGGGCCCAACAATGAGCAGTTCTTC. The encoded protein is CASSSISGPNNEQFF.

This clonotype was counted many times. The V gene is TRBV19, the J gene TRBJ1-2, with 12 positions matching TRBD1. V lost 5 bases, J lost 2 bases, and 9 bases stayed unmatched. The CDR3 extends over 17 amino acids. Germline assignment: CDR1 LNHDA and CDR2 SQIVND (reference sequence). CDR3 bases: TGTGCCAGTAGTCCCCGGGACAGGGGGCGGTCAAACTATGGCTACACCTTC. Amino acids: CASSPRDRGRSNYGYTF.

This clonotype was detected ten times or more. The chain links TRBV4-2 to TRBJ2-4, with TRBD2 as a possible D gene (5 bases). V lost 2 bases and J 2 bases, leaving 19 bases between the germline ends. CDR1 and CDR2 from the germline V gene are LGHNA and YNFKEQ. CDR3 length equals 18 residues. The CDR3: CASSQRPQDSPTKNIQYF. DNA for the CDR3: TGTGCCAGCAGCCAACGACCCCAGGACTCGCCAACCAAAAACATTCAGTACTTC.